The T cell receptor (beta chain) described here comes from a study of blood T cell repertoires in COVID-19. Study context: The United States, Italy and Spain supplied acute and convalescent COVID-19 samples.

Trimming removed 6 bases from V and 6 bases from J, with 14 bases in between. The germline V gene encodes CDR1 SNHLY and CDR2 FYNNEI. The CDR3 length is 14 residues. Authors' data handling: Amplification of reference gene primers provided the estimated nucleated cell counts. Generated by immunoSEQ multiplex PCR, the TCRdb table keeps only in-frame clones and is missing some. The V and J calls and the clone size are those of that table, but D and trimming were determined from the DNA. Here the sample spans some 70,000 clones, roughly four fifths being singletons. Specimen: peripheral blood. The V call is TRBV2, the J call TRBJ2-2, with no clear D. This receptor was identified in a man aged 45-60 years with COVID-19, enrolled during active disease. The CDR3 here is CASREIIAAGELFF. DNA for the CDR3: TGTGCCAGCAGAGAGATAATTGCGGCCGGGGAGCTGTTTTTT.